Below are 12 T cell receptor beta chains sequenced from a single sample in a study of cytomegalovirus exposure and HLA in healthy donors. 60 Vbeta and 13 Jbeta primers were used in PCR. Clones were read by immunoSEQ multiplex PCR, and TCRdb kept only the in-frame ones, dropping some. There are roughly 200,000 clones in the sample; over 75% occur only once, and over 2% lies in the top ten. The specimen was PBMCs. The source is a woman aged 45-65 years in good health and CMV-seronegative.

This clone was seen just once. V usage is TRBV18 and J usage is TRBJ2-5; D gene uncertain. V lost 2 bases and J 4 bases, leaving 8 bases between the germline ends. CDR1 is KGHSH and CDR2 is LQKENI in the germline V gene. The length of the CDR3 is 13 residues. The CDR3 nucleotides are TGTGCCAGCTCACCAGAGAGTTCAGAGACCCAGTACTTC. Its protein product is CASSPESSETQYF.

Note on this clone: Other DNA sequences within the sample encode an identical CDR3. The CDR3 region is CASSLAGGYEQYF. Written as DNA, the CDR3 is TGTGCCAGCAGCTTAGCGGGAGGATACGAGCAGTACTTC. The chain combines TRBV7-2 with TRBJ2-7; possible D gene TRBD2, 6 bases. The CDR3 is 13 residues long. Looked up from germline, CDR1 is SGHTA and CDR2 is FQGNSA. V lost 0 bases and J lost 4, with 7 bases in between.

The gene calls are TRBV27 and TRBJ1-5; TRBD1 agrees at 8 bases. The ends lost 2 bases at V and 5 bases at J; junction bases unmatched: 2. Germline V lookup: CDR1 MNHEY, CDR2 SMNVEV (reference sequence). CDR3 size: 14 residues. The chain's CDR3 is CASSLQGAYQPQHF. CDR3 sequence (DNA): TGTGCCAGCAGTTTACAGGGGGCCTATCAGCCCCAGCATTTT.

The chain combines TRBV19 with TRBJ2-1; D may be TRBD2 (6 bases). Germline CDR1 LNHDA, CDR2 SQIVND (reference sequence). V was trimmed by 5 bases and J by 14 bases, leaving 13 bases between them. CDR3 size: 11 residues. In nucleotides, the CDR3 is TGTGCCAGTAGTCGGGGGTTAGAGGAGTTCTTC. Amino acid sequence: CASSRGLEEFF.

The chain links TRBV9 to TRBJ2-5; 11 bases match TRBD2. With 3 bases clipped from V and 5 bases from J, the junction kept 6 bases outside the gene matches. The CDR3 runs to 15 residues. Germline assignment: CDR1 SGDLS and CDR2 YYNGEE. The DNA of the CDR3 is TGTGCCAGCAGCGAGCTAGCGGGAGGCTGGGAGACCCAGTACTTC. Translating it yields CASSELAGGWETQYF.

Only one count was recorded for this clone. V and J are TRBV4-1 and TRBJ1-2, with TRBD1 as a possible D gene (6 bases). This CDR3 contains 17 residues. CDR1 and CDR2 from the germline V gene are MGHRA and YSYEKL. V was pared by 1 base and J by 0 bases, with 15 bases between. The CDR3 bases are TGCGCCAGCAGCCAAGTCCCACAGGGTTGGGCTAACTATGGCTACACCTTC. Translating gives CASSQVPQGWANYGYTF.

This rearrangement joins TRBV10-1 to TRBJ1-1; 7 bases line up with TRBD1. The CDR3 runs 19 residues. CDR1 and CDR2 from the germline V gene are WNHNN and SYGVQD (reference sequence). V lost 1 base to trimming and J lost 4 bases; unmatched junction nucleotides: 18. This chain's CDR3 is CASSEYVTGTDLFFTEAFF. CDR3 DNA: TGCGCCAGCAGTGAGTATGTGACCGGGACAGATCTGTTCTTCACTGAAGCTTTCTTT.

This rearrangement joins TRBV19 to TRBJ2-5; D possibly corresponds to TRBD2 (6 bases). The V gene lost 4 bases and the J gene lost 0 bases, with 9 bases spanning the gap. CDR3 length: 14 residues. From germline, CDR1 is LNHDA and CDR2 SQIVND (reference sequence). CDR3 nucleotide sequence: TGTGCCAGTAGTACCTCTAGCGACCAAGAGACCCAGTACTTC. This translates into CASSTSSDQETQYF.

The chain recombines TRBV10-1 with TRBJ2-1; 7 nucleotides match TRBD2. J gave up 0 bases and V 6 bases, and 17 bases lay outside the gene matches. This CDR3 is 19 amino acids long. Germline V gives CDR1 WNHNN, CDR2 SYGVQD (reference sequence). CDR3 amino acids: CASRPRTRTPGGSYNEQFF. CDR3 DNA sequence: TGCGCCAGCAGGCCCCGGACTAGAACACCAGGAGGCTCCTACAATGAGCAGTTCTTC.

The chain joins TRBV6-6 to TRBJ1-1; maybe TRBD1 (5 bases). Germline V gene lookup returns CDR1 MNHNY and CDR2 SVGAGI (reference sequence). The V end lost 5 bases, the J end lost 0 bases, and 13 bases lay between the germline ends. The length of the CDR3 is 15 residues. The CDR3 DNA reads TGTGCCAGCAGTCAACGACAGATCATGAACACTGAAGCTTTCTTT. Amino acids: CASSQRQIMNTEAFF.

V is TRBV7-8 and J is TRBJ2-5; TRBD2 matches 11 bases. The closer fit of TRBJ2-7 to the DNA end suggests the J call may be wrong. The germline gives CDR1 SGHVS, CDR2 FQNEAQ. The CDR3 runs 15 residues. The CDR3: CASSYRTSGFYEQYF. The CDR3 DNA reads TGTGCCAGCAGCTACCGGACTAGCGGGTTCTACGAGCAGTACTTC.

The chain joins TRBV27 to TRBJ2-5, with 7 bases aligning to TRBD1. The germline V gene encodes CDR1 MNHEY and CDR2 SMNVEV (reference sequence). Trimming removed 4 bases from V and 4 bases from J; junction bases left unmatched: 12. The CDR3 is made up of 16 amino acids. The CDR3 DNA reads TGTGCCAGCAGTTACCTAACGACAGGGTCCCTAGAGACCCAGTACTTC. Protein: CASSYLTTGSLETQYF.